These T cell receptor beta chains were read from a single sample in a study of cytomegalovirus exposure and HLA in healthy donors. TCRdb keeps only in-frame clones here, not all; method: immunoSEQ multiplex PCR. The sample records roughly 150,000 clones, approximately 71% being singletons. The sequencing input was PBMCs. Every receptor here comes from a woman between 18 and 29 years old in good health and CMV-seropositive. Both conserved end residues are part of each CDR3. D genes are given only for firm matches. Clone size is stated in some rows and not others, as once, few, many or a class when expanded.

D,J,size,V,CDR3,DNA
NA,TRBJ1-5,NA,TRBV9,CASSVGGRNQPQHF,TGTGCCAGCAGCGTAGGGGGCCGCAATCAGCCCCAGCATTTT
NA,TRBJ2-1,few,TRBV27,CASSSPGGDGYNEQFF,TGTGCCAGCAGCAGCCCCGGCGGTGACGGTTACAATGAGCAGTTCTTC
TRBD1,TRBJ2-7,NA,TRBV27,CASSSRRDRGSEQYF,TGTGCCAGCAGTTCACGCCGGGACAGGGGGTCCGAGCAGTACTTC
TRBD1,TRBJ1-1,NA,TRBV18,CASSRAGTAEAFF,TGTGCCAGCTCACGAGCCGGGACAGCGGAAGCTTTCTTT
TRBD2,TRBJ2-1,NA,TRBV29-1,CSVSPEGLAGRKQFF,TGCAGCGTCTCCCCCGAGGGACTAGCGGGAAGGAAGCAGTTCTTC
TRBD1,TRBJ1-2,NA,TRBV7-2,CASSLGRQGLGYGYTF,TGTGCCAGCAGCTTAGGGAGACAGGGGTTGGGCTATGGCTACACCTTC
TRBD1,TRBJ2-7,NA,TRBV6-5,CASSHTTGGLYEQYF,TGTGCCAGCAGTCATACGACAGGGGGCCTCTACGAGCAGTACTTC
NA,TRBJ1-2,few,TRBV18,CASSLSSSNGYTF,TGTGCCAGCTCTTTAAGTAGTAGCAATGGCTACACCTTC
NA,TRBJ1-1,NA,TRBV2,CASSRAGRTEAFF,TGTGCCAGCAGTCGAGCAGGGCGGACTGAAGCTTTCTTT
NA,TRBJ1-1,NA,TRBV4-3,CASSQTTGPNTEAFF,TGCGCCAGCAGCCAAACGACAGGACCGAACACTGAAGCTTTCTTT
NA,TRBJ2-3,NA,TRBV5-4,CASSSPGGPEDTQYF,TGTGCCAGCAGCTCCCCCGGGGGGCCTGAGGATACGCAGTATTTT
NA,TRBJ1-5,NA,TRBV7-3,CASSLGGEGCPQHF,TGTGCCAGCAGCTTAGGGGGGGAAGGGTGCCCCCAGCATTTT
TRBD2,TRBJ2-7,NA,TRBV9,CASSSPGGDEQYF,TGTGCCAGCAGCAGTCCCGGGGGGGACGAGCAGTACTTC
NA,TRBJ2-1,few,TRBV19,CASSPRGLGEQFF,TGTGCCAGTAGTCCCCGGGGTTTAGGGGAGCAGTTCTTC
TRBD1,TRBJ1-6,NA,TRBV11-2,CASSRQGADNSPLHF,TGTGCCAGCAGCCGACAGGGGGCCGATAATTCACCCCTCCACTTT
TRBD2,TRBJ2-5,few,TRBV7-2,CASSLYAGEETQYF,TGTGCCAGCAGCTTATACGCGGGGGAAGAGACCCAGTACTTC
NA,TRBJ1-1,NA,TRBV10-3,CATSTQLNTEAFF,TGTGCCACCTCGACACAGTTGAACACTGAAGCTTTCTTT
TRBD1,TRBJ1-2,NA,TRBV27,CASSLSTGVGGYTF,TGTGCCAGCAGTTTATCCACAGGGGTAGGTGGCTACACCTTC
TRBD2,TRBJ2-7,NA,TRBV2,CASIEERGGTTTSVQYF,TGTGCCAGCATCGAAGAGCGGGGGGGGACAACAACCTCAGTGCAGTACTTC
NA,TRBJ2-1,NA,TRBV9,CASSVAGEQFF,TGTGCCAGCAGCGTAGCAGGGGAGCAGTTCTTC
NA,TRBJ1-5,NA,TRBV7-8,CASSLVLGGQPQHF,TGTGCCAGCAGCTTAGTCTTGGGGGGTCAGCCCCAGCATTTT
TRBD2,TRBJ2-5,NA,TRBV6-6,CASRLGLAGGSETQYF,TGTGCCAGCAGATTGGGACTAGCGGGGGGCTCGGAGACCCAGTACTTC
TRBD1,TRBJ1-2,few,TRBV6-6,CASSDTDRGYGYTF,TGTGCCAGCAGTGACACCGACAGGGGCTATGGCTACACCTTC
TRBD2,TRBJ2-2,NA,TRBV4-3,CASSQESPGGGGELFF,TGCGCCAGCAGCCAAGAGTCTCCCGGGGGGGGCGGGGAGCTGTTTTTT
TRBD2,TRBJ2-3,NA,TRBV7-6,CASSSPGLAGDASSTDTQYF,TGTGCCAGCAGCTCTCCAGGACTAGCGGGGGACGCCTCAAGCACAGATACGCAGTATTTT
NA,TRBJ1-6,NA,TRBV9,CASSPSGDSPLHF,TGTGCCAGCAGCCCGTCGGGGGATTCACCCCTCCACTTT
TRBD2,TRBJ2-1,NA,TRBV6-6,CASSYWTSGHEQFF,TGTGCCAGCAGTTACTGGACTAGCGGTCATGAGCAGTTCTTC
NA,TRBJ1-5,NA,TRBV19,CASRATGGGNQPQHF,TGTGCCAGTAGGGCGACGGGGGGTGGCAATCAGCCCCAGCATTTT
TRBD2,TRBJ2-7,once,TRBV7-9,CASSLEGLAGGEQYF,TGTGCCAGCAGCTTAGAAGGACTAGCGGGAGGCGAGCAGTACTTC
NA,TRBJ1-1,NA,TRBV29-1,CSVVSPGAFF,TGCAGCGTTGTGTCTCCGGGAGCTTTCTTT
TRBD1,TRBJ2-1,NA,TRBV4-2,CASSQPQGQTSNEQFF,TGTGCCAGCAGCCAACCTCAGGGACAGACCTCCAATGAGCAGTTCTTC
TRBD1,TRBJ1-2,NA,TRBV19,CASLPDRSNYGYTF,TGTGCCAGTCTCCCGGACAGGAGTAACTATGGCTACACCTTC